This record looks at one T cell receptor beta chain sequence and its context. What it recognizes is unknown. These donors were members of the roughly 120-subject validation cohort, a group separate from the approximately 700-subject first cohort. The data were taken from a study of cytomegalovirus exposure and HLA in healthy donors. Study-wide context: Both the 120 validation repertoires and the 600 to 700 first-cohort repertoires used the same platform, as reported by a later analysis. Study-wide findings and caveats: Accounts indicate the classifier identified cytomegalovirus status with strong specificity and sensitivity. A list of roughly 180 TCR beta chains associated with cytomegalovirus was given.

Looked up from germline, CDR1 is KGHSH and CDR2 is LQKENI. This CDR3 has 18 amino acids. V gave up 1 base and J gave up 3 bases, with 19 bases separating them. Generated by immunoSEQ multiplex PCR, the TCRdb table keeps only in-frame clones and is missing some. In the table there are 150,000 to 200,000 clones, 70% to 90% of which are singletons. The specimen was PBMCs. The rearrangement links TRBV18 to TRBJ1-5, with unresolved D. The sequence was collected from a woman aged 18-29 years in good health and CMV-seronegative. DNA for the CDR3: TGTGCCAGCTCACCACTCGGGCCTGGGAGCCTCAACAATCAGCCCCAGCATTTT. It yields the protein CASSPLGPGSLNNQPQHF.